One sample yielded the 27 T cell receptor beta chains listed below, sequenced in a study of blood T cell repertoires in COVID-19. Sequencing was performed with immunoSEQ multiplex PCR; in TCRdb, only in-frame clones are kept and a portion is missing. The top ten hold approximately 4.1% of the sample, which has 140,000 or so clones, around 83% seen once. The material sequenced was peripheral blood. These receptors came from a woman older than 75 with acute or convalescent COVID-19.

The V call is TRBV5-4, the J call TRBJ2-5, with D possibly being TRBD1 (6 bases). V gave up 1 base and J gave up 5 bases, with 9 bases separating them. The CDR3 extends over 13 amino acids. From germline, CDR1 is SGHNT and CDR2 YYREEE (reference sequence). CDR3 nucleotide sequence: TGTGCCAGCAGCTTGAGAGGACAGGAGACCCAGTACTTC. Its protein product is CASSLRGQETQYF.

The chain combines TRBV4-1 with TRBJ2-7, with D perhaps TRBD1 (6 bases). This CDR3 contains 14 residues. Germline V CDR1 and CDR2: MGHRA, YSYEKL. Between the trimmed V and J ends, which lost 4 bases and 2 bases, there was a span of 12 bases. CDR3 in DNA: TGCGCCAGCAGCCTCCACAGGGATCCCTACGAGCAGTACTTC. It yields the protein CASSLHRDPYEQYF.

This rearrangement joins TRBV28 to TRBJ1-2; 8 nucleotides agree with TRBD1. Trimming cost V 5 bases and J 7 bases; bases outside gene matches: 9. In germline, CDR1 is MDHEN, CDR2 SYDVKM. The CDR3 spans 14 residues. The CDR3, as DNA: TGTGCCAGCAGTCCCGGGACAGGATCTATTGGCTACACCTTC. Protein: CASSPGTGSIGYTF.

This sequence joins TRBV18 and TRBJ1-5; TRBD1 matches at 7 bases. The CDR3 sequence is 14 residues long. After removal of 2 bases from V and 5 bases from J, the junction contained 3 bases not matched to a gene. Germline V CDR1 and CDR2: KGHSH, LQKENI. CDR3 amino acids: CASSPSQGDQPQHF. The CDR3 coding sequence is TGTGCCAGCTCACCAAGCCAGGGGGATCAGCCCCAGCATTTT.

The J gene is TRBJ2-5, the V gene TRBV11-2, with TRBD1 identical over 9 bases. The CDR3 runs 15 residues. The V gene end was trimmed by 3 bases and the J gene end by 2 bases; junction bases not matched to a gene: 4. Germline lookup yields CDR1 SGHAT and CDR2 FQNNGV. This chain's CDR3 is CASSFGDREQETQYF. For the CDR3, the DNA is TGTGCCAGCAGCTTCGGGGACAGGGAACAAGAGACCCAGTACTTC.

The chain couples TRBV19 to TRBJ1-3; TRBD1 is a possible D gene (5 bases). CDR3 size: 17 residues. V lost 6 bases, J lost 0 bases, and 18 bases lay in between. The germline V gene has CDR1 LNHDA and CDR2 SQIVND (reference sequence). The CDR3 DNA reads as TGTGCCAGTAGGGTGTCAGGGCGGCGACACTCTGGAAACACCATATATTTT. Translating it yields CASRVSGRRHSGNTIYF. The variable domain in full, completed from reference TRBV19 and TRBJ1-3, reads DGGITQSPKYLFRKEGQNVTLSCEQNLNHDAMYWYRQDPGQGLRLIYYSQIVNDFQKGDIAEGYSVSREKKESFPLTVTSAQKNPTAFYLCASRVSGRRHSGNTIYFGEGSWLTVV.

The chain joins TRBV28 to TRBJ2-1; 10 bases match TRBD2. Germline V lookup: CDR1 MDHEN, CDR2 SYDVKM. The CDR3 length is 16 residues. V was clipped by 6 bases and J by 8 bases; unmatched bases: 13. The CDR3 spells CASSGTLAGVLYEQFF. The DNA of the CDR3 is TGTGCCAGCAGCGGAACCCTAGCGGGGGTATTATATGAGCAGTTCTTC. The variable domain in full, completed from reference TRBV28 and TRBJ2-1, reads DVKVTQSSRYLVKRTGEKVFLECVQDMDHENMFWYRQDPGLGLRLIYFSYDVKMKEKGDIPEGYSVSREKKERFSLILESASTNQTSMYLCASSGTLAGVLYEQFFGPGTRLTVL.

The J gene is TRBJ2-1, the V gene TRBV28; no clear D. V lost 3 bases and J lost 7, with 10 bases in between. Germline V CDR1 and CDR2: MDHEN, SYDVKM. This CDR3 contains 13 residues. CDR3 nucleotide sequence: TGTGCCAGCAGTTTGGCTTTGTGGAATGAGCAGTTCTTC. It yields the protein CASSLALWNEQFF.

The genes are TRBV5-1 and TRBJ1-3; D ambiguous. CDR1 is SGHRS and CDR2 is YFSETQ in the germline V gene. The CDR3 is 15 residues long. Trimming took 1 base from V and 0 from J, leaving 8 bases between them. CDR3 protein: CASSLNGDSGNTIYF. CDR3 nucleotides: TGCGCCAGCAGCTTGAACGGTGACTCTGGAAACACCATATATTTT. The full variable domain, in which reference TRBV5-1 and TRBJ1-3 provide the parts outside the CDR3, is KAGVTQTPRYLIKTRGQQVTLSCSPISGHRSVSWYQQTPGQGLQFLFEYFSETQRNKGNFPGRFSGRQFSNSRSEMNVSTLELGDSALYLCASSLNGDSGNTIYFGEGSWLTVV.

The chain couples TRBV28 to TRBJ1-2, with unresolved D. CDR3 length equals 13 residues. Trimming cost V 3 bases and J 5 bases, with 10 bases left between them. Looked up from germline, CDR1 is MDHEN and CDR2 is SYDVKM. The DNA for the CDR3 is TGTGCCAGCAGTTTGTCCCAGCGTTATGGCTACACCTTC. This translates into CASSLSQRYGYTF.

V and J are TRBV18 and TRBJ2-5; 7 bases are shared with TRBD2. CDR3 length: 13 residues. Germline V lookup: CDR1 KGHSH, CDR2 LQKENI. With 3 bases clipped from V and 5 bases from J, the junction kept 3 bases outside the gene matches. This CDR3 is CASSPGTKETQYF. The CDR3 DNA follows: TGTGCCAGCTCACCCGGGACTAAGGAGACCCAGTACTTC.

V gene TRBV5-5 combines with J gene TRBJ1-5; 11 bases are shared with TRBD1. The V gene's germline CDR1 is SGHKS and CDR2 YYEKEE (reference sequence). With V trimmed by 0 bases and J by 7 bases, 3 bases remained unmatched. The CDR3 is 15 amino acids. CDR3 in DNA: TGTGCCAGCAGCTTGGATCGGACAGGGGGCCAGCCCCAGCATTTT. Its protein is CASSLDRTGGQPQHF.

The genes are TRBV30 and TRBJ2-4; perhaps TRBD2 as D (6 bases). The CDR3 contains 15 residues. Germline-derived CDR1 and CDR2 are GTSNPN and SVGIG (reference sequence). V lost 2 bases, J lost 7 bases, and 18 bases lay in between. CDR3: CAWSYGVAAMNIQYF. CDR3 nucleotides: TGTGCCTGGAGTTATGGAGTAGCGGCGATGAACATTCAGTACTTC. Full variable domain (outside the CDR3, taken from reference TRBV30 and TRBJ2-4): SQTIHQWPATLVQPVGSPLSLECTVEGTSNPNLYWYRQAAGRGLQLLFYSVGIGQISSEVPQNLSASRPQDRQFILSSKKLLLSDSGFYLCAWSYGVAAMNIQYFGAGTRLSVL.

The chain recombines TRBV14 with TRBJ2-1, with no clear D. The V gene's germline CDR1 is SGHDN and CDR2 FVKESK. The V end lost 0 bases, the J end lost 10 bases, and 13 bases lay between the germline ends. The CDR3 is 14 amino acids. The CDR3 region is CASSQEVAPVEQFF. The CDR3 nucleotides are TGTGCCAGCAGCCAAGAAGTAGCACCAGTGGAGCAGTTCTTC.

The chain combines TRBV7-6 with TRBJ2-3, with D perhaps TRBD1 (6 bases). V lost 5 bases and J 2 bases, leaving 26 bases between the germline ends. Germline V gene sequence: CDR1 SGHVS, CDR2 FNYEAQ. The CDR3 spans 19 residues. CDR3 sequence reads: CASSTSPTGSGTSTDTQYF. In nucleotides, the CDR3 is TGTGCCAGCAGCACATCTCCCACAGGGTCCGGGACCTCCACAGATACGCAGTATTTT.

The J gene is TRBJ2-2, the V gene TRBV29-1; the D gene is possibly TRBD1 (6 bases). Trimming stripped 5 bases from V and 5 bases from J, with 12 bases between. Germline lookup yields CDR1 SQVTM and CDR2 ANQGSEA. This CDR3 is 13 amino acids long. As DNA, the CDR3 is TGCAGCGTTAGTGAAGGGGGAACCGGGGAGCTGTTTTTT. This codes for CSVSEGGTGELFF.

The chain joins TRBV19 to TRBJ2-2; 7 nucleotides agree with TRBD2. The germline CDR1 and CDR2 sequences are LNHDA and SQIVND (reference sequence). The CDR3 runs to 16 residues. Trimming took 0 bases from V and 3 from J; bases not matched to a gene: 4. In DNA, the CDR3 is TGTGCCAGTAGTATAGACGGGAGGTATGACACCGGGGAGCTGTTTTTT. Residues: CASSIDGRYDTGELFF.

The V and J genes are TRBV5-1 and TRBJ1-5; 8 nucleotides agree with TRBD1. Unmatched junction bases numbered 11, after V lost 3 bases and J lost 0 bases. CDR1 and CDR2 from the germline V gene are SGHRS and YFSETQ. CDR3 length: 18 residues. CDR3 amino acids: CASSWDETDRASNQPQHF. The CDR3, as DNA: TGCGCCAGCAGCTGGGATGAAACGGACAGGGCTAGCAATCAGCCCCAGCATTTT.

The chain has TRBV5-6 and TRBJ1-2; no clear D gene. Looked up from germline, CDR1 is SGHDT and CDR2 is YYEEEE. V dropped 3 bases and J dropped 1 base, with 4 bases sitting between them. There are 12 residues in the CDR3. This CDR3 reads CASSSSNYGYTF. The CDR3 coding sequence is TGTGCCAGCAGCTCCAGTAACTATGGCTACACCTTC.

The rearrangement joins TRBV6-5 to TRBJ2-1; 9 bases are shared with TRBD1. Per the germline V gene, CDR1 is MNHEY and CDR2 is SVGAGI. The CDR3 loop spans 15 amino acids. Trimming at V came to 3 bases and at J to 4 bases, leaving 4 bases not matched to a gene. CDR3 coding DNA: TGTGCCAGCAGTTATTCGGGACAGGGTTACAATGAGCAGTTCTTC. It is translated as CASSYSGQGYNEQFF.

CDR3 DNA: TGCGCCAGCAGCAACGGACTAGCGGCCCCCATGAGGAGACCCTACGAGCAGTACTTC. Residues: CASSNGLAAPMRRPYEQYF. The chain carries TRBV5-1 and TRBJ2-7, with 10 bases that match TRBD2. CDR3 size: 19 residues. The J segment lost 2 bases and the V segment lost 4 bases, leaving 18 bases of the junction unmatched. CDR1 is SGHRS and CDR2 is YFSETQ in the germline V gene. Variable domain in full (rest from reference TRBV5-1 and TRBJ2-7): KAGVTQTPRYLIKTRGQQVTLSCSPISGHRSVSWYQQTPGQGLQFLFEYFSETQRNKGNFPGRFSGRQFSNSRSEMNVSTLELGDSALYLCASSNGLAAPMRRPYEQYFGPGTRLTVT.

The rearrangement joins TRBV5-1 to TRBJ2-7; weak D call: TRBD2 (5 bases). The germline V gene has CDR1 SGHRS and CDR2 YFSETQ. V was trimmed by 0 bases and J by 2 bases, leaving 12 bases between them. The CDR3 spans 15 residues. The CDR3 nucleotides are TGCGCCAGCAGCTTGGATGGCGGGTCGGCCTACGAGCAGTACTTC. Encoded protein: CASSLDGGSAYEQYF.

V and J are TRBV7-9 and TRBJ2-1; 8 bases map to TRBD2. This CDR3 has 15 amino acids. Germline CDR1 reads SEHNR; CDR2 reads FQNEAQ (reference sequence). Trimming at V came to 5 bases and at J to 1 base, leaving 4 bases not matched to a gene. Written as DNA, the CDR3 is TGTGCCAGCAGCCCACGACTAGCGTCCTACAATGAGCAGTTCTTC. Encoded protein: CASSPRLASYNEQFF.

Details on this clone: Other nucleotide sequences from this sample produce the same CDR3. This chain connects TRBV5-1 to TRBJ1-1, with D maybe TRBD1 (6 bases). CDR1 SGHRS and CDR2 YFSETQ come from the germline V gene. Trimming stripped 1 base from V and 1 base from J, with 8 bases between. The CDR3 sequence is 14 residues long. CDR3 sequence reads: CASSLMDRNTEAFF. The CDR3 DNA sequence: TGCGCCAGCAGCTTGATGGACAGGAACACTGAAGCTTTCTTT.

The chain joins TRBV28 to TRBJ1-5; D gene unclear. The CDR3 runs to 19 residues. With 2 bases removed from V and 0 bases from J, the gap between germline ends came to 20 bases. Germline CDR1 and CDR2: MDHEN and SYDVKM. The CDR3 DNA reads TGTGCCAGCAGTTTAAGCCGAGCTCCACCATTATATAGCAATCAGCCCCAGCATTTT. It is translated as CASSLSRAPPLYSNQPQHF.

The J gene is TRBJ1-1, the V gene TRBV28; D gene ambiguous. The germline V gene encodes CDR1 MDHEN and CDR2 SYDVKM. The CDR3 is 13 residues long. The ends were cut back, 6 bases at V and 4 bases at J, with 12 bases in the middle. This CDR3 reads CASRLPPSTEAFF. The CDR3 DNA reads TGTGCCAGCAGGTTGCCTCCGAGCACTGAAGCTTTCTTT.

In nucleotides, the CDR3 is TGTGCCAGCACCCGCCTCAAAGGGGACACTGAAGCTTTCTTT. Translated: CASTRLKGDTEAFF. The chain carries TRBV6-6 and TRBJ1-1, with D maybe TRBD1 (5 bases). Germline V gene sequence: CDR1 MNHNY, CDR2 SVGAGI (reference sequence). Trimming cost V 7 bases and J 3 bases, with 15 bases left between them. The CDR3 has 14 amino acids.